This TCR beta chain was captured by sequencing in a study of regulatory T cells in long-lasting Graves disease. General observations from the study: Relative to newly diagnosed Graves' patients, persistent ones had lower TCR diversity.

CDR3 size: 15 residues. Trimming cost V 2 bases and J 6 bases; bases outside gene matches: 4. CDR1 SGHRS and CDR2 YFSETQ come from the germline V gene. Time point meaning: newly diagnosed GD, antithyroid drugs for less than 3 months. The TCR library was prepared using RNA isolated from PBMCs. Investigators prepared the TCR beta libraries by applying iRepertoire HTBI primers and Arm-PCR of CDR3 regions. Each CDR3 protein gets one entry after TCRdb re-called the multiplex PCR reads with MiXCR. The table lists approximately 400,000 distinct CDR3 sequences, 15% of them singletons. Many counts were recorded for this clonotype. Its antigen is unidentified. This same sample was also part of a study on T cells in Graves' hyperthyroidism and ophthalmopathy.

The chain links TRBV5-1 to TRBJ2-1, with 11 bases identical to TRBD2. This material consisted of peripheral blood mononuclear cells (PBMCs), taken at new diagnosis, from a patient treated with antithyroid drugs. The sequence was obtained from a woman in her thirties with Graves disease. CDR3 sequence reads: CASSFSSGGLNEQFF. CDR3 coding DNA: TGCGCCAGCAGCTTTTCTAGCGGGGGGCTCAATGAGCAGTTCTTC.